This T cell receptor beta chain was captured in a study of vaccination and CD4 T cells after COVID-19. Whole-study context: Overlapping SARS-CoV-2, HCoV-NL63, HCoV-OC43 and HCoV-229E spike peptides stimulated the cells.

V was shortened by 6 bases and J by 6 bases, with 14 bases between the two germline ends. The CDR3 spans 13 residues. Indicated treatment: approximately 10-day PBMC culture with coronavirus spike peptide pools or control peptides (ViraFEST assay). Peptide-pool expansion of antigen-specific T cells preceded TCR sequencing in ViraFEST. A note on this clonotype: What it binds is unknown.

Sequenced with the Oncomine TCR Beta short-read assay was DNA taken from cultured CD4+ T cells. Scientists extracted genomic DNA from CD4+ T cells grown in culture. MiXCR, run by TCRdb on the PCR reads, gives a single entry per CDR3 protein. Of roughly 14,000 distinct CDR3 sequences in the sample, 45% to 65% were seen once. This chain joins TRBV12-3 or TRBV12-4 and TRBJ1-1; D is unresolved. The TCR sequence derives from a human donor who had recovered from COVID-19. Sequencing was carried out using CD4+ T cells from blood, cultured in vitro. CDR3 residues: CASRDPRSAEAFF. The CDR3 nucleotides are TGTGCCAGCAGGGACCCTCGCAGCGCTGAAGCTTTCTTT.